The 24 T cell receptor beta chains presented below share a single source sample, sequenced in a study of T-cell reconstitution after alpha-beta-depleted transplantation in children. TCRbeta library preparation incorporated unique molecular identifiers. TCRdb used MiXCR to reprocess the PCR reads, holding one entry per CDR3 protein. Counted here are hundreds of thousands of distinct CDR3 sequences, approximately 16% occurring once; the ten biggest clones make up approximately 1%. Sequencing used PBMCs from the stem cell graft donor, obtained from the stem cell graft. The receptors were gathered from a human donor who donated a stem cell graft to a child with acute myeloid leukemia.

This clonotype has a handful of counts. The chain has TRBV12-3 or TRBV12-4 and TRBJ2-3; possibly TRBD2 for D (6 bases). The CDR3 covers 13 residues. V lost 6 bases, J lost 6 bases, and 13 bases lay in between. The CDR3 nucleotides are TGTGCCAGCAGCCCCGGGACTCCCGATACGCAGTATTTT. Amino acids: CASSPGTPDTQYF.

This clonotype has a count of ten or more. The rearrangement joins TRBV7-2 to TRBJ2-3, with 7 bases matching TRBD1. Per the germline V gene, CDR1 is SGHTA and CDR2 is FQGNSA. Germline trimming cut 5 bases from V and 2 bases from J; bases unmatched to any gene: 4. The CDR3 is made up of 14 amino acids. The CDR3 spells CASSTTGTTDTQYF. The CDR3 region has the DNA TGTGCCAGCAGCACGACAGGGACCACAGATACGCAGTATTTT.

V usage is TRBV14 and J usage is TRBJ2-1; no definite D call. This CDR3 has 14 amino acids. Per germline, CDR1 SGHDN and CDR2 FVKESK. The ends were cut back, 1 base at V and 3 bases at J, with 7 bases in the middle. The CDR3 sequence is CASSQVGDYNEQFF. The CDR3 bases are TGTGCCAGCAGCCAAGTCGGTGACTACAATGAGCAGTTCTTC.

This clonotype was picked up many times. The chain recombines TRBV15 with TRBJ1-5, with D unresolved. Germline V CDR1 and CDR2: LNHNV, YYDKDF (reference sequence). CDR3 length: 15 residues. Trimming stripped 3 bases from V and 0 bases from J, with 9 bases between. CDR3 protein: CATSSKVYSNQPQHF. The CDR3 DNA follows: TGTGCCACCAGCAGTAAGGTTTATAGCAATCAGCCCCAGCATTTT.

This sequence joins TRBV7-6 and TRBJ2-3; D is tentatively TRBD1 or TRBD2 (5 bases each). Germline values: CDR1 SGHVS, CDR2 FNYEAQ. Trimming removed 3 bases at V and 3 bases at J, with 13 bases between. The length of the CDR3 is 15 residues. In DNA form, the CDR3 reads TGTGCCAGCAGCTTTCGAGGGGATACGACAGATACGCAGTATTTT. This codes for CASSFRGDTTDTQYF.

The V gene is TRBV4-3, the J gene TRBJ1-3, with D uncertain. Looked up from germline, CDR1 is LGHNA and CDR2 is YSLEER. The CDR3 runs 16 residues. The V end was cut by 0 bases, the J end by 0 bases, with 9 bases between. The CDR3 loop reads CASSQDEEDSGNTIYF. CDR3 bases: TGCGCCAGCAGCCAAGATGAGGAAGACTCTGGAAACACCATATATTTT.

The V and J genes are TRBV20-1 and TRBJ2-7; 11 bases agree with TRBD1. The CDR3 runs to 15 residues. In germline, CDR1 is DFQATT, CDR2 SNEGSKA (reference sequence). Germline trimming cut 6 bases from V and 0 bases from J; bases unmatched to any gene: 7. The CDR3 protein is CSARGQGAYSYEQYF. As DNA, the CDR3 is TGCAGTGCACGAGGACAGGGGGCTTACTCCTACGAGCAGTACTTC.

This clonotype was counted many times. The chain joins TRBV6-5 to TRBJ1-1; D uncertain. Germline values: CDR1 MNHEY, CDR2 SVGAGI. The CDR3 extends over 16 amino acids. V lost 6 bases, J lost 1 base, and 18 bases lay in between. The CDR3: CASSLLLRPSNTEAFF. In nucleotides, the CDR3 is TGTGCCAGCAGCCTCCTTCTGAGGCCCTCGAACACTGAAGCTTTCTTT.

This clonotype appeared a few times. V and J are TRBV9 and TRBJ2-3, with TRBD2 matching 10 bases. The CDR3 contains 15 residues. The V gene's germline CDR1 is SGDLS and CDR2 YYNGEE. The J segment lost 2 bases and the V segment lost 2 bases, leaving 2 bases of the junction unmatched. The CDR3 spells CASSVSGGNTDTQYF. The CDR3 DNA follows: TGTGCCAGCAGCGTTAGCGGGGGGAACACAGATACGCAGTATTTT. Together with reference TRBV9 and TRBJ2-3, the CDR3 gives the full variable domain: DSGVTQTPKHLITATGQRVTLRCSPRSGDLSVYWYQQSLDQGLQFLIQYYNGEERAKGNILERFSAQQFPDLHSELNLSSLELGDSALYFCASSVSGGNTDTQYFGPGTRLTVL.

This clonotype was counted ten times or more. CDR3 amino acids: CSARVAGRETQYF. The CDR3 nucleotides read TGCAGTGCTAGAGTGGCAGGGAGAGAGACCCAGTACTTC. The rearrangement joins TRBV20-1 to TRBJ2-5; D may match TRBD1 or TRBD2 (5 bases each). Trimming cost V 1 base and J 4 bases, with 10 bases left between them. This CDR3 has 13 residues. The V gene's germline CDR1 is DFQATT and CDR2 SNEGSKA (reference sequence).

With respect to this clonotype: A much larger clone is a single base away; this may be a read error. The gene calls are TRBV20-1 and TRBJ2-5, with 7 bases aligning to TRBD2. This CDR3 spans 13 amino acids. Germline loops: CDR1 DFQATT, CDR2 SNEGSKA (reference sequence). CDR3 protein: CTASGPAGETQYF. The CDR3, as DNA: TGCACTGCTAGCGGCCCAGCCGGAGAGACCCAGTACTTC.

This rearrangement joins TRBV6-5 to TRBJ2-6; D might be TRBD2 (5 bases). Per the germline V gene, CDR1 is MNHEY and CDR2 is SVGAGI. The CDR3 is 16 residues long. V lost 2 bases and J 0 bases, leaving 8 bases between the germline ends. The CDR3 DNA reads as TGTGCCAGCAGTTACGTTGGGAGCTCTGGGGCCAACGTCCTGACTTTC. Its protein is CASSYVGSSGANVLTF.

The sample holds many counts of this clonotype. The chain links TRBV30 to TRBJ2-7; either TRBD1 or TRBD2 may supply D (5 bases each). The V end was cut by 0 bases, the J end by 5 bases, with 14 bases between. CDR1 and CDR2 from the germline V gene are GTSNPN and SVGIG (reference sequence). This CDR3 is built from 14 residues. The CDR3 loop is CAWSVGAGLHEQYF. The CDR3 nucleotides are TGTGCCTGGAGTGTAGGGGCAGGACTCCACGAGCAGTACTTC.

Turning to this clonotype: A read error may explain this, as a much larger clone is one base away. The chain uses TRBV6-5 and TRBJ2-1; maybe TRBD1 (5 bases). This CDR3 is 15 amino acids long. CDR1 is MNHEY and CDR2 is SVGAGI in the germline V gene. CDR3 residues: CASSHTPGPYNERFF. The CDR3 DNA reads TGTGCCAGCAGTCATACTCCAGGGCCGTACAATGAGCGGTTCTTC.

V gene TRBV28 combines with J gene TRBJ2-7; 9 bases map to TRBD2. V was pared by 6 bases and J by 3 bases, with 9 bases of the junction left unmatched. Per germline, CDR1 MDHEN and CDR2 SYDVKM. The CDR3 totals 15 residues. CDR3 bases: TGTGCCAGCAGGAGAGCGGGGGGCCTCTACTACGAGCAGTACGTC. The encoded protein is CASRRAGGLYYEQYV.

This rearrangement joins TRBV7-9 to TRBJ2-1; tentatively, D is TRBD1 or TRBD2 (5 bases each). V was pared by 3 bases and J by 9 bases, with 15 bases between. CDR1 and CDR2 (germline): SEHNR, FQNEAQ (reference sequence). There are 14 residues in the CDR3. The chain's CDR3 is CASSFPGTMSEQFF. CDR3 nucleotides: TGTGCCAGCAGCTTCCCCGGGACCATGAGTGAGCAGTTCTTC.

This clonotype was recorded a few times. The chain joins TRBV28 to TRBJ1-1; TRBD1 is a possible D gene (5 bases). Germline values: CDR1 MDHEN, CDR2 SYDVKM. V dropped 4 bases and J dropped 7 bases, with 22 bases sitting between them. The CDR3 sequence is 16 residues long. CDR3 nucleotides: TGTGCCAGCAGTTCCATTCCGGACACGGATTGGGGTGAAGCTTTCTTT. This codes for CASSSIPDTDWGEAFF.

This clonotype turned up a few times. The rearrangement uses TRBV5-1 and TRBJ2-3; 8 bases line up with TRBD1. Trimming took 2 bases from V and 3 from J; bases not matched to a gene: 5. The CDR3 runs 15 residues. Per the germline V gene, CDR1 is SGHRS and CDR2 is YFSETQ. CDR3 sequence (DNA): TGCGCCAGCAGCTTCCGGGACAGGCCGACAGATACGCAGTATTTT. Its translation: CASSFRDRPTDTQYF.

The genes are TRBV6-2 or TRBV6-3 and TRBJ2-4; D gene uncertain. The CDR3 extends over 16 amino acids. CDR1 is MNHEY, CDR2 SVGEGT, per germline. The V gene lost 0 bases and the J gene lost 5 bases, with 14 bases spanning the gap. The chain's CDR3 is CASSYSISAGQNIQYF. As DNA, the CDR3 is TGTGCCAGCAGTTACTCGATCTCGGCCGGACAAAACATTCAGTACTTC.

The V call is TRBV4-1, the J call TRBJ2-1; a possible D gene is TRBD2 (5 bases). The V and J ends lost 4 bases and 2 bases respectively, with 12 bases between them. Germline V gene data show CDR1 as MGHRA and CDR2 as YSYEKL. The CDR3 totals 15 residues. The CDR3 sequence is CASSLLGIPYNEQFF. The DNA for the CDR3 is TGCGCCAGCAGCCTACTAGGGATCCCCTACAATGAGCAGTTCTTC.

This clonotype was detected many times. The rearrangement links TRBV28 to TRBJ1-2; D is unclear. V lost 3 bases and J lost 7, with 9 bases in between. The CDR3 has 12 amino acids. The germline gives CDR1 MDHEN, CDR2 SYDVKM. The CDR3 sequence is CASSLTGGGYTF. The DNA for the CDR3 is TGTGCCAGCAGTTTGACGGGAGGTGGCTACACCTTC.

About this clonotype itself: Given a much more abundant clone one base away, this may be a read error. The chain is built from TRBV20-1 and TRBJ2-1, with D perhaps matching TRBD2 (5 bases). Trimming shortened V by 4 bases and J by 3 bases, and 19 bases separated the two germline ends. The CDR3 spans 16 residues. Germline CDR1 and CDR2: DFQATT and SNEGSKA (reference sequence). CDR3 in amino acids: CSATDRGKVFYNEQFF. CDR3 nucleotides: TGCAGTGCTACAGATCGAGGGAAGGTCTTCTACAATGAGCAGTTCTTC.

This clonotype appeared a few times. The chain has TRBV7-8 and TRBJ2-4, with 10 nucleotides matching TRBD1. Losses at the gene ends were 5 bases for V and 9 bases for J; bases not matched to a gene: 7. The CDR3 spans 14 residues. Germline V gives CDR1 SGHVS, CDR2 FQNEAQ. In DNA form, the CDR3 reads TGTGCCAGCAGCCCCCGACAGGGGGCGGTCATTCAGTACTTC. As protein: CASSPRQGAVIQYF.

To note about this clonotype: This is likely an artifact of a read error, given a far larger clone one base away. The CDR3 DNA is TGTGCCAGCAGCCCCGGGACGGCGGACACCGGGGAGCTGTTTTTT. This encodes CASSPGTADTGELFF. The chain has TRBV5-5 and TRBJ2-2; D may be TRBD1 or TRBD2 (5 bases each). The ends were cut back, 4 bases at V and 3 bases at J, with 13 bases in the middle. This CDR3 contains 15 residues. CDR1 is SGHKS, CDR2 YYEKEE, per germline (reference sequence). Full variable domain (remainder filled in from reference TRBV5-5 and TRBJ2-2): DAGVTQSPTHLIKTRGQQVTLRCSPISGHKSVSWYQQVLGQGPQFIFQYYEKEERGRGNFPDRFSARQFPNYSSELNVNALLLGDSALYLCASSPGTADTGELFFGEGSRLTVL.